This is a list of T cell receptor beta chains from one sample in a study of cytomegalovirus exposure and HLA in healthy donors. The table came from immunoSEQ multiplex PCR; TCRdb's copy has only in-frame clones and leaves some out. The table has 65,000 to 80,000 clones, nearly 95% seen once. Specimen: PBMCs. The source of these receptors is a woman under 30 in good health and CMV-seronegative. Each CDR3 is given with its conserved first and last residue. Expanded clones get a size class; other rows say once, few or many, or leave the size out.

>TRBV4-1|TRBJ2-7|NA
CASSQDVTRGTYEQYF
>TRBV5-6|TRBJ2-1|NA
CASSKMRDEQFF
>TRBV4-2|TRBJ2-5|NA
CASSQGNRGGIETQYF
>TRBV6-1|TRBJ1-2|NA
CASTRTGNDYGYTF
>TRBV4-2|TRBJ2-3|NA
CASSQVLLAGSSTDTQYF
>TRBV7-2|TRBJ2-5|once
CASAGWEETQYF
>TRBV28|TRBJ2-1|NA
CASSLGGQVYNEQFF
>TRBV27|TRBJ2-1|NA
CASSFGTSGGASVFNEQFF
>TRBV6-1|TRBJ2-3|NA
CATPGYDTTLYTQYF
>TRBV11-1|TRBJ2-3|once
CASSAGTSGMPDTQYF
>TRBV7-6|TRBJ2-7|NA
CASSPPGGAEQYF
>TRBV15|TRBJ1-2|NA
CATSRSGGVVNYGYTF
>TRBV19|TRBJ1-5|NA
CASSADRGRNQPQHF
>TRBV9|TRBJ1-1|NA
CASSAGTGAMNTEAFF
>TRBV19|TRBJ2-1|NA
CASSMGRGFDEQFF
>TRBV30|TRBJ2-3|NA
CAWKTGTGLGDTQYF
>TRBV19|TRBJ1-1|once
CASSLSYGNTEAFF
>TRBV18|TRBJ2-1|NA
CASSPTERGGNEQFF